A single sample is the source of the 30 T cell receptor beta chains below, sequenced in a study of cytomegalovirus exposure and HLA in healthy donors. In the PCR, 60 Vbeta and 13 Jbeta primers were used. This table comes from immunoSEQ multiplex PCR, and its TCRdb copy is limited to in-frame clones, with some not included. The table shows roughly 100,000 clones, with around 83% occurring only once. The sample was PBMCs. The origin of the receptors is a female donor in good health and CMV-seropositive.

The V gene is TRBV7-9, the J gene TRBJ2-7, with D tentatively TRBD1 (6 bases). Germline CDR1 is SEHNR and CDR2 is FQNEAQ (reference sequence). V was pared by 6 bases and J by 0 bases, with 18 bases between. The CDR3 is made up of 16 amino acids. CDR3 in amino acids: CASRATGKEFSYEQYF. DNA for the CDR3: TGTGCCAGCAGGGCTACAGGGAAAGAGTTCTCCTACGAGCAGTACTTC.

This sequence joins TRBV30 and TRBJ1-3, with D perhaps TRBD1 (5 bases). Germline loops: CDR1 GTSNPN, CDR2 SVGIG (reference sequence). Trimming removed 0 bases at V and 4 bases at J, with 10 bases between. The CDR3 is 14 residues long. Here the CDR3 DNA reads TGTGCCTGGAGTGTTGGGGGAGGAGGAAACACCATATATTTT. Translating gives CAWSVGGGGNTIYF.

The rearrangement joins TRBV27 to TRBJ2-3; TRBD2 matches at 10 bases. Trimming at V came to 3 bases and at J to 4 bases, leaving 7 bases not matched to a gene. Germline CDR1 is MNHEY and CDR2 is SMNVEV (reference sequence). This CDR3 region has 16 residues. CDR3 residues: CASSLSLAGVADTQYF. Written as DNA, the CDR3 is TGTGCCAGCAGTTTGAGCCTAGCGGGAGTGGCAGATACGCAGTATTTT.

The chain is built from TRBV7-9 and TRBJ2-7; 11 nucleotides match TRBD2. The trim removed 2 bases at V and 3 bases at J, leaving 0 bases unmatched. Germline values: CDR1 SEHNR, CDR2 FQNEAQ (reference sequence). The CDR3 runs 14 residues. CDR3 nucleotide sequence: TGTGCCAGCAGCTTACTAGCGGGAGGCTACGAGCAGTACTTC. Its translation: CASSLLAGGYEQYF.

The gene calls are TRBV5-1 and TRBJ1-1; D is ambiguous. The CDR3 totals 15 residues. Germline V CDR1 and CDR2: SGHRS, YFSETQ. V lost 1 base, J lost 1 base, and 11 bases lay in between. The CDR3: CASSLTRGGNTEAFF. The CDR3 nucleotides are TGCGCCAGCAGCTTGACACGGGGAGGGAACACTGAAGCTTTCTTT.

CDR3 coding DNA: TGTGCCAGCAGTAGGGGTGGGGGCCACGAGCAGTACTTC. Its translation: CASSRGGGHEQYF. The chain carries TRBV6-5 and TRBJ2-7, with D tentatively TRBD1 (6 bases). This CDR3 has 13 residues. The germline CDR1 and CDR2 sequences are MNHEY and SVGAGI. Between the trimmed V and J ends, which lost 5 bases and 5 bases, there was a span of 13 bases.

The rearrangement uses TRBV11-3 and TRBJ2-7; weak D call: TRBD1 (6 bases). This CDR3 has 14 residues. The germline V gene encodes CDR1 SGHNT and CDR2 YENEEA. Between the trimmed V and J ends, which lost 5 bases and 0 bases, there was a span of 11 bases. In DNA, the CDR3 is TGTGCCAGCAGCCCGGACAGAAACTCCTACGAGCAGTACTTC. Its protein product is CASSPDRNSYEQYF.

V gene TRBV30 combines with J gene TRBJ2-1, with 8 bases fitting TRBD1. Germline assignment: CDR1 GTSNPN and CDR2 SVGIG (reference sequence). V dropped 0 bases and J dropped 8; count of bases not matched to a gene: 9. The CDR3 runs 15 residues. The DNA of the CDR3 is TGTGCCTGGAGTGTACCCCGGGGACAGGTCTATGAGCAGTTCTTC. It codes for CAWSVPRGQVYEQFF.

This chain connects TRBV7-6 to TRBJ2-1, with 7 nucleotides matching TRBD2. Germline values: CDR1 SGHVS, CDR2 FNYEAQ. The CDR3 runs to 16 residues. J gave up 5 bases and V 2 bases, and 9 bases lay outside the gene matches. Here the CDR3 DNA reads TGTGCCAGCAGCTTAATGGCTAGCGGACTAAACAATGAGCAGTTCTTC. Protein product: CASSLMASGLNNEQFF. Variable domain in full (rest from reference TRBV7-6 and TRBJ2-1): GAGVSQSPRYKVTKRGQDVALRCDPISGHVSLYWYRQALGQGPEFLTYFNYEAQQDKSGLPNDRFSAERPEGSISTLTIQRTEQRDSAMYRCASSLMASGLNNEQFFGPGTRLTVL.

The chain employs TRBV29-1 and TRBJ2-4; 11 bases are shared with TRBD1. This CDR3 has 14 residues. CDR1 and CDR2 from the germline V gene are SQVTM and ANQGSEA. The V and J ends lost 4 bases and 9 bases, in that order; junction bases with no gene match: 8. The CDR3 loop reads CSVVEDRGRAIQYF. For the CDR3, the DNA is TGCAGCGTTGTGGAGGACAGGGGGCGCGCCATTCAGTACTTC.

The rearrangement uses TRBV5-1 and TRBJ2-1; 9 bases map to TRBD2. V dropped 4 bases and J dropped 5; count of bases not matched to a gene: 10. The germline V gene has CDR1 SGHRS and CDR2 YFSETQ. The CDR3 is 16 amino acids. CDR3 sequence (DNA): TGCGCCAGCAGCATATTAGCGGGGGATTCAAACAATGAGCAGTTCTTC. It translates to CASSILAGDSNNEQFF.

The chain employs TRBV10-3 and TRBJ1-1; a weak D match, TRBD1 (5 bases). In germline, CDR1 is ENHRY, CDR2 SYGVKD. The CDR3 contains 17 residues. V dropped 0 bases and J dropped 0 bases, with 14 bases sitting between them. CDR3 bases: TGTGCCATCAGTGAGTCCGTGGCCAACAGGATGAACACTGAAGCTTTCTTT. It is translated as CAISESVANRMNTEAFF.

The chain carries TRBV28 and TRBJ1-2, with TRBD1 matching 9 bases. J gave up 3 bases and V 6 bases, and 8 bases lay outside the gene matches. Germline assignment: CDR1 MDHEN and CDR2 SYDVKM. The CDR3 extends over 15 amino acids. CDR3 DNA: TGTGCCAGCAGGAGACAGGGGGAAGGACACTATGGCTACACCTTC. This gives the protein CASRRQGEGHYGYTF.

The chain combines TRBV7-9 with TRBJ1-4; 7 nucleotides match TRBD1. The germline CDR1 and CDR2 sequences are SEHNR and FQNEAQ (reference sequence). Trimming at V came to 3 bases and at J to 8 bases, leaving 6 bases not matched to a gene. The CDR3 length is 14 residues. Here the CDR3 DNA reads TGTGCCAGCAGCTTGACAGGGTCTCCAGAAAAACTGTTTTTT. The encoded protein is CASSLTGSPEKLFF.

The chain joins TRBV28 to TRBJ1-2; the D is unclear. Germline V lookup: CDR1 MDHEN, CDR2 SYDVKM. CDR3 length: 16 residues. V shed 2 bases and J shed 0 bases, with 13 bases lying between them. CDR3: CASSLARGGANYGYTF. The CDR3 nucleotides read TGTGCCAGCAGTTTAGCCCGTGGAGGAGCTAACTATGGCTACACCTTC.

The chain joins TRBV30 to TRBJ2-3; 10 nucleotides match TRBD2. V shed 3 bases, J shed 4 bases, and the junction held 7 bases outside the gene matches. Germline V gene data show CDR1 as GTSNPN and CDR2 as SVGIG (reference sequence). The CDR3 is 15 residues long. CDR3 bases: TGTGCCTGGAGGGGACTAGCGTTCACCCCAGATACGCAGTATTTT. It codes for CAWRGLAFTPDTQYF.

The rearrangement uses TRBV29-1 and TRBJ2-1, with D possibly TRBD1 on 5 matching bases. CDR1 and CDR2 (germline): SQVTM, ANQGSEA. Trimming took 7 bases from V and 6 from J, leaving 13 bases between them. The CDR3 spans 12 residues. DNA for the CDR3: TGCAGCGAAGCAGGGTCGGGCAATGAGCAGTTCTTC. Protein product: CSEAGSGNEQFF.

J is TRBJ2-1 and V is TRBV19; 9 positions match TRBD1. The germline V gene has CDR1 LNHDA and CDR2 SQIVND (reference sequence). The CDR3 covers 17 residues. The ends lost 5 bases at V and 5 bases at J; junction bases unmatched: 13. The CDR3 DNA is TGTGCCAGTAGTCCAAGCGCGGGACAGGGACTAAACAATGAGCAGTTCTTC. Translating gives CASSPSAGQGLNNEQFF.

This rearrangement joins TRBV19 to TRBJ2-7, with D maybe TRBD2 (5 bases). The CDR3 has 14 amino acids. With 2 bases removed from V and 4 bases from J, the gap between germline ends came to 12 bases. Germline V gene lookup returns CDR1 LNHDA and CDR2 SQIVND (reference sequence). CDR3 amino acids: CASSISWRAYEQYF. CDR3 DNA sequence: TGTGCCAGTAGTATAAGCTGGCGGGCTTACGAGCAGTACTTC.

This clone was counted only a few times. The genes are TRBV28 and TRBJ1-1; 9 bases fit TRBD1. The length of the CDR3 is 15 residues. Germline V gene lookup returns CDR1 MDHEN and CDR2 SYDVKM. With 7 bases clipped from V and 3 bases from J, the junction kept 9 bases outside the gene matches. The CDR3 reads CASNVGDRDYTEAFF. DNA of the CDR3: TGTGCCAGCAACGTCGGGGACAGGGACTACACTGAAGCTTTCTTT. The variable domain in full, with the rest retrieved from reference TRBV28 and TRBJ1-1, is DVKVTQSSRYLVKRTGEKVFLECVQDMDHENMFWYRQDPGLGLRLIYFSYDVKMKEKGDIPEGYSVSREKKERFSLILESASTNQTSMYLCASNVGDRDYTEAFFGQGTRLTVV.

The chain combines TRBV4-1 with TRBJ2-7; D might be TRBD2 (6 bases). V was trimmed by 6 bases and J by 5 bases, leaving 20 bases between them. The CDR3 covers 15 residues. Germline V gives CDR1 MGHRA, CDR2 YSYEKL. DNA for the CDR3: TGCGCCAGCAGTTACACCGGGAGTAATCCCAACGAGCAGTACTTC. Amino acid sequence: CASSYTGSNPNEQYF.

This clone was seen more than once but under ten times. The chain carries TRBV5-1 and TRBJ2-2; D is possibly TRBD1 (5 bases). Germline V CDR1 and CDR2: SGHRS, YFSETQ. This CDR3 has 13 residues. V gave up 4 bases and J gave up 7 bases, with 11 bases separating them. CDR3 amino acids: CASSVGHNGELFF. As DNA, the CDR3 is TGCGCCAGCAGCGTGGGGCATAACGGGGAGCTGTTTTTT.

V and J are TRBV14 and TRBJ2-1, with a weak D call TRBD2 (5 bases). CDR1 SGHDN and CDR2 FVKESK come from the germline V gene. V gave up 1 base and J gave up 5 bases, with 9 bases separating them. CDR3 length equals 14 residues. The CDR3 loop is CASSQAGLDNEQFF. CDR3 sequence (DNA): TGTGCCAGCAGCCAAGCTGGACTTGACAATGAGCAGTTCTTC.

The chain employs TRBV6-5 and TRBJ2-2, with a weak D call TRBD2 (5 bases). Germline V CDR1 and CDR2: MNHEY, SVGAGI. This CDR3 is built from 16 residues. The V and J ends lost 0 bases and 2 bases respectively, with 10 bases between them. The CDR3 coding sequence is TGTGCCAGCAGTTACTCGAGGGCATCTAACACCGGGGAGCTGTTTTTT. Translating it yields CASSYSRASNTGELFF.

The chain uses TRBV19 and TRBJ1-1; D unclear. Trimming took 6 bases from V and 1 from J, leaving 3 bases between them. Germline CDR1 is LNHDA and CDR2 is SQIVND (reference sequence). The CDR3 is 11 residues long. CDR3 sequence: CASSWNTEAFF. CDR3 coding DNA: TGTGCCAGTAGCTGGAACACTGAAGCTTTCTTT.

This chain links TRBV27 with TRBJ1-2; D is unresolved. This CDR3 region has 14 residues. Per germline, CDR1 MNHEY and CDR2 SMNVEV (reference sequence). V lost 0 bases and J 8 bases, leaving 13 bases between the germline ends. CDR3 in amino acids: CASSLSAGPGGYTF. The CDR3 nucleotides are TGTGCCAGCAGTTTATCGGCAGGCCCCGGCGGCTACACCTTC.

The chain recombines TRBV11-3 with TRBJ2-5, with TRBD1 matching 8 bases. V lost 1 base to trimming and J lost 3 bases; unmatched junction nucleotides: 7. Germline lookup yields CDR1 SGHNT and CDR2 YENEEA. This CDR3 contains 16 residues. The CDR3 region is CASSLVLTGEEETQYF. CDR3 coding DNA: TGTGCCAGCAGCTTAGTTCTGACAGGGGAAGAAGAGACCCAGTACTTC. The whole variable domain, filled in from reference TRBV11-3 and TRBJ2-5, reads EAGVVQSPRYKIIEKKQPVAFWCNPISGHNTLYWYLQNLGQGPELLIRYENEEAVDDSQLPKDRFSAERLKGVDSTLKIQPAELGDSAVYLCASSLVLTGEEETQYFGPGTRLLVL.

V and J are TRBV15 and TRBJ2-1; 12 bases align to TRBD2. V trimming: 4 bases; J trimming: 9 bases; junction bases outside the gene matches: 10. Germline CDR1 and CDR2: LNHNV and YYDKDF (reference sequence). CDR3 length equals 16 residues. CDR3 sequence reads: CATSTRLAGDDSEQFF. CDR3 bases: TGTGCCACCAGCACCCGACTAGCGGGAGATGATAGTGAGCAGTTCTTC.

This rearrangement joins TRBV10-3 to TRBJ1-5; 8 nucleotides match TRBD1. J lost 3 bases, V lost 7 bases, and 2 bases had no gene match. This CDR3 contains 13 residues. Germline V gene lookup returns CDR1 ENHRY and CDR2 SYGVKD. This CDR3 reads CAIKGQDNQPQHF. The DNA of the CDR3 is TGTGCCATCAAGGGACAGGACAATCAGCCCCAGCATTTT.

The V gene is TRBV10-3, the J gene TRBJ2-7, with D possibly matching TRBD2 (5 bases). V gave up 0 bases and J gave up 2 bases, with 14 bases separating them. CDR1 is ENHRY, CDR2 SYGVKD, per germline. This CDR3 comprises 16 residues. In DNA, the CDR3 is TGTGCCATCAGTGAGTCCCGGGGAAACGGGGCCTACGAGCAGTACTTC. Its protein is CAISESRGNGAYEQYF.